The 5 T cell receptor beta chains presented below share a single source sample, sequenced in a study of regulatory T cells in long-lasting Graves disease. Time point described: persistent/refractory GD, antithyroid drugs over 5 years with positive TRAb. RNA extracted from PBMCs served as the sequencing template. In building TCR beta libraries, iRepertoire HTBI primers were used together with Arm-PCR of CDR3 regions. TCRdb re-called the multiplex PCR reads with MiXCR, one entry per CDR3 protein. The sample carries about 290,000 distinct CDR3 sequences, 20% to 25% recorded once. The sample was peripheral blood mononuclear cells (PBMCs), taken when the disease was refractory, from a patient treated with antithyroid drugs. The source is a female donor with Graves disease.

In this sample, this clonotype turned up a few times. The V and J genes are TRBV12-3 or TRBV12-4 and TRBJ2-1; 9 nucleotides agree with TRBD1. The CDR3 totals 14 residues. V trimming: 6 bases; J trimming: 4 bases; junction bases outside the gene matches: 4. The CDR3 nucleotides read TGTGCCAGCAGACCACAGGGGGCGTACAATGAGCAGTTCTTC. This sequence encodes CASRPQGAYNEQFF.

This clonotype was detected ten times or more. The rearrangement links TRBV11-2 to TRBJ1-2; D ambiguous. Per the germline V gene, CDR1 is SGHAT and CDR2 is FQNNGV. The CDR3 is 12 residues long. Trimming shortened V by 4 bases and J by 3 bases, and 6 bases separated the two germline ends. The CDR3, as DNA: TGTGCCAGCAGCTCGAGGGACTATGGCTACACCTTC. It codes for CASSSRDYGYTF.

This clonotype was counted ten times or more. The chain combines TRBV6-5 with TRBJ2-7; TRBD2 might be the D (6 bases). The CDR3 spans 14 residues. V was trimmed by 0 bases and J by 1 base, leaving 7 bases between them. Germline loops: CDR1 MNHEY, CDR2 SVGAGI. CDR3 sequence reads: CASSYSRGSYEQYF. CDR3 in DNA: TGTGCCAGCAGTTACTCTCGGGGGTCCTACGAGCAGTACTTC.

In this sample, this clonotype turned up many times. The V call is TRBV28, the J call TRBJ1-2, with D hard to call. The germline V gene has CDR1 MDHEN and CDR2 SYDVKM. V was trimmed by 6 bases and J by 2 bases, leaving 19 bases between them. The CDR3 is 16 amino acids. CDR3 region: CASSSGNLNLNYGYTF. The CDR3 nucleotides read TGTGCCAGCAGCAGCGGGAACCTGAACCTAAACTATGGCTACACCTTC.

A few counts support this clonotype. As DNA, the CDR3 is TGTGCCAGCAGTTTGGGCAGCCCGAACACCGGGGAGCTGTTTTTT. Protein: CASSLGSPNTGELFF. J is TRBJ2-2 and V is TRBV28; D gene uncertain. The germline CDR1 and CDR2 sequences are MDHEN and SYDVKM. CDR3 size: 15 residues. V lost 3 bases and J lost 0, with 8 bases in between.